A single sample gave rise to the 28 T cell receptor beta chains below, sequenced in a study of blood T cell repertoires in COVID-19 (dated by TCRdb to about 2020). Library preparation was by the immunoSEQ multiplex PCR assay. TCRdb re-hosts the immuneACCESS table, in-frame sequences only. Its copies lack some clones; in the studies checked, an unresolved V gene accounts for under half of them, and the cause for the rest is not known. Across this sample there are some 140,000 clones, with roughly 84% seen only once. 0.55% to 0.75% of the sample is held by the ten biggest clonotypes. The sequencing sample was made of peripheral blood. These receptors came from a man aged 60 to 75 with COVID-19, enrolled during active disease.

This clone was picked up a small number of times. The genes are TRBV19 and TRBJ1-1, with 9 positions matching TRBD1. Looked up from germline, CDR1 is LNHDA and CDR2 is SQIVND (reference sequence). The CDR3 loop spans 15 amino acids. The V segment lost 4 bases and the J segment 4 bases; nucleotides outside the gene matches: 7. The CDR3 loop is CASSRGQGEVTEAFF. Here the CDR3 DNA reads TGTGCCAGTAGTAGGGGACAGGGTGAGGTCACTGAAGCTTTCTTT.

The gene calls are TRBV28 and TRBJ2-3; weak D call: TRBD1 (6 bases). Germline lookup yields CDR1 MDHEN and CDR2 SYDVKM. This CDR3 spans 14 amino acids. V shed 6 bases and J shed 2 bases, with 12 bases lying between them. CDR3 sequence reads: CASRIGQHTDTQYF. The CDR3 DNA follows: TGTGCCAGCAGAATAGGACAGCACACAGATACGCAGTATTTT.

This chain links TRBV6-2 or TRBV6-3 with TRBJ1-1; 9 nucleotides agree with TRBD1. Germline V gene data show CDR1 as MNHEY and CDR2 as SVGEGT. V dropped 5 bases and J dropped 6; count of bases not matched to a gene: 7. This CDR3 comprises 14 residues. Here the CDR3 reads CASSQQGARSEAFF. CDR3 sequence (DNA): TGTGCCAGCAGTCAACAGGGGGCGCGGTCTGAAGCTTTCTTT.

The CDR3 region has the DNA TGCGCCAGCAGCCAAGCTTTAGGAGGGCGGGCAACTAATGAAAAACTGTTTTTT. It encodes CASSQALGGRATNEKLFF. V usage is TRBV4-1 and J usage is TRBJ1-4, with D hard to call. With 1 base removed from V and 0 bases from J, the gap between germline ends came to 15 bases. CDR1 and CDR2 (germline): MGHRA, YSYEKL. The CDR3 loop spans 18 amino acids.

The chain employs TRBV2 and TRBJ2-3; TRBD2 aligns across 7 bases. Germline V gene sequence: CDR1 SNHLY, CDR2 FYNNEI. The CDR3 is 14 residues long. V was pared by 8 bases and J by 2 bases, with 7 bases of the junction left unmatched. The CDR3 protein is CASSLSGATDTQYF. CDR3 in DNA: TGTGCCAGCTCTCTAAGCGGGGCCACAGATACGCAGTATTTT.

The chain is built from TRBV6-5 and TRBJ2-3; 10 bases fit TRBD2. V lost 10 bases, J lost 5 bases, and 9 bases stayed unmatched. Germline assignment: CDR1 MNHEY and CDR2 SVGAGI. The CDR3 length is 14 residues. The CDR3 nucleotides are TGTGCCACCCAGGGTCTAGCGGGAGTAGATACGCAGTATTTT. Its protein is CATQGLAGVDTQYF.

V gene TRBV2 combines with J gene TRBJ2-5, with 10 bases fitting TRBD2. The V segment lost 4 bases and the J segment 5 bases; nucleotides outside the gene matches: 10. There are 16 residues in the CDR3. Per germline, CDR1 SNHLY and CDR2 FYNNEI. CDR3 nucleotide sequence: TGTGCCAGCAGTGTACAGACTTTGACTAGCGGGGAGACCCAGTACTTC. Amino acids: CASSVQTLTSGETQYF.

The chain uses TRBV6-6 and TRBJ2-7; D call uncertain. Trimming took off 10 bases at V and 3 bases at J, with 16 bases between the two ends. The CDR3 contains 13 residues. Germline V gene sequence: CDR1 MNHNY, CDR2 SVGAGI (reference sequence). The CDR3 sequence is CAIDLGPHYEQYF. Written as DNA, the CDR3 is TGTGCCATCGACCTAGGCCCCCACTACGAGCAGTACTTC.

The rearrangement links TRBV3-1 (or the pseudogene TRBV3-2) to TRBJ2-3; 8 bases map to TRBD2. Germline CDR1 reads LGHDT; CDR2 reads YNNKEL (reference sequence). CDR3 length: 17 residues. The V gene end was trimmed by 3 bases and the J gene end by 0 bases; junction bases not matched to a gene: 8. The CDR3 DNA sequence: TGTGCCAGCAGCCAGCGAACTAGCGGAACTAGCACAGATACGCAGTATTTT. This encodes CASSQRTSGTSTDTQYF.

This clone has just a few counts. Distinct nucleotide sequences in the sample also encode this CDR3. The V and J genes are TRBV4-1 and TRBJ1-1, with 11 bases aligning to TRBD1. Per germline, CDR1 MGHRA and CDR2 YSYEKL. CDR3 length equals 14 residues. V lost 4 bases, J lost 4 bases, and 2 bases stayed unmatched. The CDR3 loop is CASSLGTGGTEAFF. The CDR3 DNA is TGCGCCAGCAGCCTCGGGACAGGGGGCACTGAAGCTTTCTTT.

This clone occurred a few times. The rearrangement uses TRBV5-1 and TRBJ1-1, with 8 nucleotides matching TRBD1. Germline CDR1 SGHRS, CDR2 YFSETQ. The CDR3 is made up of 15 amino acids. After removal of 4 bases from V and 3 bases from J, the junction contained 8 bases not matched to a gene. The CDR3 spells CASSSLGQGDTEAFF. The CDR3 coding sequence is TGCGCCAGCAGCAGCCTCGGACAGGGTGACACTGAAGCTTTCTTT. The full variable domain, with the rest looked up from reference TRBV5-1 and TRBJ1-1, is KAGVTQTPRYLIKTRGQQVTLSCSPISGHRSVSWYQQTPGQGLQFLFEYFSETQRNKGNFPGRFSGRQFSNSRSEMNVSTLELGDSALYLCASSSLGQGDTEAFFGQGTRLTVV.

The V and J genes are TRBV9 and TRBJ1-4; 10 bases agree with TRBD1. This CDR3 spans 17 amino acids. Germline-derived CDR1 and CDR2 are SGDLS and YYNGEE. V dropped 4 bases and J dropped 4; count of bases not matched to a gene: 10. The CDR3: CASSPGTGVQNNEKLFF. For the CDR3, the DNA is TGTGCCAGCAGCCCCGGGACAGGGGTCCAGAATAATGAAAAACTGTTTTTT.

The rearrangement uses TRBV6-5 and TRBJ1-1; D ambiguous. The V end lost 4 bases, the J end lost 1 base, and 10 bases lay between the germline ends. This CDR3 is 14 amino acids long. Germline V gene sequence: CDR1 MNHEY, CDR2 SVGAGI. The CDR3 loop reads CASSLKTPNTEAFF. Written as DNA, the CDR3 is TGTGCCAGCAGTTTAAAGACACCGAACACTGAAGCTTTCTTT.

The rearrangement joins TRBV21-1 to TRBJ1-5. TRBV21-1 is given as a pseudogene. The CDR3 length is 16 residues. CDR3 protein: CASSHLTERSNQPQHF. CDR3 coding DNA: TGTGCCAGCAGCCATCTAACGGAGCGGAGCAATCAGCCCCAGCATTTT.

The chain recombines TRBV4-3 with TRBJ1-2; TRBD1 matches 7 bases. The CDR3 consists of 16 residues. CDR1 is LGHNA, CDR2 YSLEER, per germline. Unmatched junction bases numbered 5, after V lost 0 bases and J lost 1 base. DNA of the CDR3: TGCGCCAGCAGCCAAGAATGGGACAGCCGTAACTATGGCTACACCTTC. Amino acids: CASSQEWDSRNYGYTF.

The gene calls are TRBV6-2 or TRBV6-3 and TRBJ2-7; 11 bases align to TRBD2. From germline, CDR1 is MNHEY and CDR2 SVGEGT. The CDR3 runs 17 residues. Losses at the gene ends were 6 bases for V and 1 base for J; bases not matched to a gene: 11. DNA of the CDR3: TGTGCCAGCAGCGAGGGCCCTAGCGGGAGGACTTCCTACGAGCAGTACTTC. It translates to CASSEGPSGRTSYEQYF.

As DNA, the CDR3 is TGTGCCAGTAGCCCAGGGGATCAGCCCCAGCATTTT. As protein: CASSPGDQPQHF. The chain couples TRBV19 to TRBJ1-5; D perhaps matches TRBD1 (6 bases). The CDR3 runs 12 residues. CDR1 is LNHDA, CDR2 SQIVND, per germline (reference sequence). Trimming shortened V by 6 bases and J by 5 bases, and 8 bases separated the two germline ends.

This sequence joins TRBV5-1 and TRBJ1-1; D ambiguous. Per germline, CDR1 SGHRS and CDR2 YFSETQ. The CDR3 is 15 amino acids. The V gene lost 0 bases and the J gene lost 2 bases, with 11 bases spanning the gap. CDR3 region: CASSLVGEFNTEAFF. The CDR3, as DNA: TGCGCCAGCAGCTTGGTCGGTGAATTCAACACTGAAGCTTTCTTT.

The CDR3 region has the DNA TGTGCCAGCAGCCCAGGGGCCAGGGAATATTACAATGAGCAGTTCTTC. Its protein is CASSPGAREYYNEQFF. The V and J genes are TRBV27 and TRBJ2-1, with TRBD1 as a possible D gene (6 bases). This CDR3 has 16 amino acids. V was pared by 6 bases and J by 4 bases, with 19 bases between. CDR1 and CDR2 (germline): MNHEY, SMNVEV (reference sequence).

J is TRBJ1-2 and V is TRBV28; perhaps TRBD1 as D (5 bases). Germline CDR1 reads MDHEN; CDR2 reads SYDVKM. V dropped 5 bases and J dropped 0 bases, with 13 bases sitting between them. The CDR3 totals 15 residues. CDR3 nucleotides: TGTGCCAGCAGTCTGGGGGGTGTAGCTAACTATGGCTACACCTTC. Translating gives CASSLGGVANYGYTF.

The chain employs TRBV5-1 and TRBJ2-7; D is possibly TRBD1 (5 bases). There are 14 residues in the CDR3. Germline loops: CDR1 SGHRS, CDR2 YFSETQ. V lost 0 bases and J lost 3, with 10 bases in between. This CDR3 reads CASSLEGSGYEQYF. CDR3 DNA: TGCGCCAGCAGCTTGGAGGGGTCGGGCTACGAGCAGTACTTC.

The chain employs TRBV7-9 and TRBJ1-1; D not certain. The CDR3 runs to 12 residues. With 5 bases removed from V and 7 bases from J, the gap between germline ends came to 11 bases. The germline gives CDR1 SEHNR, CDR2 FQNEAQ (reference sequence). The CDR3 is CASSVGAYEAFF. CDR3 in DNA: TGTGCCAGCAGCGTCGGAGCTTATGAAGCTTTCTTT.

V and J are TRBV7-2 and TRBJ2-2; 16 bases fit TRBD2. Trimming at V came to 5 bases and at J to 7 bases, leaving 7 bases not matched to a gene. CDR3 size: 17 residues. Germline values: CDR1 SGHTA, CDR2 FQGNSA. The CDR3 here is CASSQRGLAGGGGELFF. For the CDR3, the DNA is TGTGCCAGCAGCCAGAGGGGACTAGCGGGAGGGGGCGGGGAGCTGTTTTTT.

On this clone itself: Other DNA sequences within the sample encode an identical CDR3. The chain joins TRBV25-1 to TRBJ2-7; 11 bases agree with TRBD2. The trim removed 2 bases at V and 3 bases at J, leaving 0 bases unmatched. The CDR3 loop spans 14 amino acids. The germline V gene encodes CDR1 MGHDK and CDR2 SYGVNS. The DNA of the CDR3 is TGTGCCAGCAGTGAAACTAGCGGGAGCTACGAGCAGTACTTC. Translated, it gives CASSETSGSYEQYF.

The chain is built from TRBV2 and TRBJ1-6, with 10 nucleotides matching TRBD1. The CDR3 consists of 15 residues. Germline loops: CDR1 SNHLY, CDR2 FYNNEI. Germline trimming cut 6 bases from V and 9 bases from J; bases unmatched to any gene: 8. The CDR3 here is CASRGGTGVGSPLHF. In DNA, the CDR3 is TGTGCCAGCAGGGGGGGGACAGGGGTTGGTTCACCCCTCCACTTT.

The chain employs TRBV28 and TRBJ1-2, with TRBD1 identical over 7 bases. With 5 bases clipped from V and 4 bases from J, the junction kept 4 bases outside the gene matches. The CDR3 runs 13 residues. From germline, CDR1 is MDHEN and CDR2 SYDVKM. CDR3 bases: TGTGCCAGCAGTCTCGACAGGGCCTATGGCTACACCTTC. It translates to CASSLDRAYGYTF.

The chain is built from TRBV19 and TRBJ1-3; D gene unclear. Trimming cost V 8 bases and J 1 base, with 18 bases left between them. This CDR3 comprises 16 residues. CDR1 and CDR2 from the germline V gene are LNHDA and SQIVND (reference sequence). The CDR3 reads CASSTQLGLSGNTIYF. CDR3 coding DNA: TGTGCCAGTTCGACCCAGCTTGGGCTGTCTGGAAACACCATATATTTT.

In regard to this clone: Other DNA sequences in this specimen translate into the identical CDR3. This chain uses TRBV18 with TRBJ2-3; D possibly corresponds to TRBD1 (5 bases). The CDR3 runs 15 residues. V lost 3 bases and J lost 3, with 13 bases in between. Germline V CDR1 and CDR2: KGHSH, LQKENI. CDR3 bases: TGTGCCAGCTCACCGCTTGGGCAGGGTACAGATACGCAGTATTTT. The encoded protein is CASSPLGQGTDTQYF.